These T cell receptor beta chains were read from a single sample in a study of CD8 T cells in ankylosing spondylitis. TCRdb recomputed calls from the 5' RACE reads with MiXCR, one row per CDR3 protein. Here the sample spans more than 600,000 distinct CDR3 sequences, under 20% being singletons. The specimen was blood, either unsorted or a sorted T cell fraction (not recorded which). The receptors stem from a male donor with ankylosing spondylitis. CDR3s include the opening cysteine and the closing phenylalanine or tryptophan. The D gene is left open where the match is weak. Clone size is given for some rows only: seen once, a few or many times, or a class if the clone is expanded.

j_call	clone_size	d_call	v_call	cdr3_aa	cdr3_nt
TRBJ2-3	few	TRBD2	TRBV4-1	CASSPNSGGTDTQYF	TGCGCCAGCAGCCCAAACTCGGGGGGTACAGATACGCAGTATTTT
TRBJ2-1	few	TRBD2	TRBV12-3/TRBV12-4	CASSLRFGGGPNEQFF	TGTGCCAGCAGTTTACGTTTCGGGGGGGGACCAAATGAGCAGTTCTTC
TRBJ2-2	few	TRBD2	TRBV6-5	CASSWRGGTGELFF	TGTGCCAGCAGTTGGCGGGGAGGGACCGGGGAGCTGTTTTTT
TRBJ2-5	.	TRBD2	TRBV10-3	CAISPPPLAGFKETQYF	TGTGCCATCTCCCCCCCTCCACTAGCGGGGTTTAAAGAGACCCAGTACTTC
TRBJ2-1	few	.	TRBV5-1	CASSLVAGTSYNEQFF	TGCGCCAGCAGCTTGGTCGCCGGGACTTCCTACAATGAGCAGTTCTTC
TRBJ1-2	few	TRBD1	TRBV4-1	CASSQGTGWFGYTF	TGCGCCAGCAGCCAGGGGACAGGGTGGTTTGGCTACACCTTC
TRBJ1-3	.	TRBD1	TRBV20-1	CSAWTGNGNTIYF	TGCAGTGCTTGGACAGGGAATGGAAACACCATATATTTT
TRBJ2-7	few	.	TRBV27	CASSSRSLEQYF	TGTGCCAGCAGTTCCCGCAGCCTCGAGCAGTACTTC
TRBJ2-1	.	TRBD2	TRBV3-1	CASSQDLRGGAEQFF	TGTGCCAGCAGCCAAGATCTCCGGGGGGGCGCTGAGCAGTTCTTC
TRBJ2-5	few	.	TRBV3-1	CASSQLTWATKETQYF	TGTGCCAGCAGCCAACTTACGTGGGCTACAAAAGAGACCCAGTACTTC
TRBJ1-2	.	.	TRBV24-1	CATSDSDRNYGYTF	TGTGCCACCAGTGATTCGGACAGAAACTATGGCTACACCTTC
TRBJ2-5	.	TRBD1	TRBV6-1	CASSETGGMAGETQYF	TGTGCCAGCAGTGAGACAGGGGGCATGGCGGGGGAGACCCAGTACTTC
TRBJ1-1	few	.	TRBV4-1	CASSQESAALTDEAFF	TGCGCCAGCAGCCAAGAATCGGCAGCGTTAACCGATGAAGCTTTCTTT
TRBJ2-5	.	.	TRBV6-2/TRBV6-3	CASSPQTETQYF	TGTGCCAGCAGCCCCCAAACGGAGACCCAGTACTTC
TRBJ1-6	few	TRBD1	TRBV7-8	CASSLSGTGDSPLHF	TGTGCCAGCAGCTTATCTGGGACAGGGGATTCACCCCTCCACTTT
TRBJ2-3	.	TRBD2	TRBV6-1	CASRLLAGGADTQYF	TGTGCCAGCAGGCTACTAGCGGGAGGAGCAGATACGCAGTATTTT
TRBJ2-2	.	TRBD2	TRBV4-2	CASSRDGSGEPTGELFF	TGTGCCAGCAGCCGGGACGGGAGCGGGGAGCCCACCGGGGAGCTGTTTTTT